This passage covers 4 T cell receptor beta chains from one sample sequenced in a study of blood T cell repertoires in COVID-19. The data were produced by immunoSEQ multiplex PCR, yet TCRdb's version contains in-frame clones alone and is incomplete. The sample includes about 96,000 clones, around 82% of them seen just once. Sequenced input: peripheral blood. These receptor sequences come from a man in his fifties or sixties who had recovered from COVID-19.

This chain connects TRBV6-2 or TRBV6-3 to TRBJ1-3; D unclear. The CDR3 sequence is 16 residues long. The germline CDR1 and CDR2 sequences are MNHEY and SVGEGT. Trimming took 2 bases from V and 0 from J, leaving 11 bases between them. This chain's CDR3 is CASSYGPWVSGNTIYF. The CDR3 nucleotides read TGTGCCAGCAGTTACGGGCCCTGGGTCTCTGGAAACACCATATATTTT.

This clone was seen a single time. The chain is built from TRBV7-6 and TRBJ2-5, with 10 bases fitting TRBD2. J lost 4 bases, V lost 1 base, and 3 bases had no gene match. Germline V gene data show CDR1 as SGHVS and CDR2 as FNYEAQ. The CDR3 length is 15 residues. This CDR3 is CASSLGLAGAETQYF. In DNA form, the CDR3 reads TGTGCCAGCAGCTTAGGCCTAGCGGGAGCAGAGACCCAGTACTTC.

The rearrangement links TRBV5-1 to TRBJ1-2; 7 bases map to TRBD1. The trim removed 2 bases at V and 5 bases at J, leaving 9 bases unmatched. Germline lookup yields CDR1 SGHRS and CDR2 YFSETQ. The CDR3 consists of 15 residues. The CDR3 DNA reads as TGCGCCAGCAGCTTCTCCGGGACAGAGGGGTATGGCTACACCTTC. Translating gives CASSFSGTEGYGYTF.

The rearrangement uses TRBV5-8 and TRBJ2-3; the D gene is possibly TRBD2 (6 bases). The germline V gene has CDR1 SGHTS and CDR2 YDEGEE. Trimming left V 2 bases short and J 3 bases short, with 7 bases between. The CDR3 length is 13 residues. CDR3: CASSFRGTDTQYF. CDR3 DNA sequence: TGTGCCAGCAGCTTTCGGGGGACAGATACGCAGTATTTT.